The 5 T cell receptor beta chains presented below share a single source sample, sequenced in a study of T cells in women clearing cervical HPV infection. TCRdb's table, derived via immunoSEQ multiplex PCR, lists solely in-frame clones and lacks some. Its listing shows about 48,000 clones. The material sequenced was blood buffy coat. Source of these receptors: a woman aged 18-70 years with a cervical HPV16 infection that either progressed to CIN3+ or cleared (not recorded which).

With regard to this clone: The CDR3 extends 3 residues past the end of the read, so its final part is completed from the germline J gene. The chain is built from TRBV5-1 and TRBJ2-1; 9 positions agree with TRBD1. Germline CDR1 is SGHRS and CDR2 is YFSETQ. J was trimmed by 9 bases and V by 8 bases; bases with no gene match: 6. This CDR3 has 12 amino acids. The CDR3 loop reads CASGTGMGEQFF. Incomplete CDR3 DNA: TGCGCCAGTGGGACAGGGATGGGTGAG. Complete variable domain (other parts from reference TRBV5-1 and TRBJ2-1): KAGVTQTPRYLIKTRGQQVTLSCSPISGHRSVSWYQQTPGQGLQFLFEYFSETQRNKGNFPGRFSGRQFSNSRSEMNVSTLELGDSALYLCASGTGMGEQFFGPGTRLTVL.

As for this clone: The observed sequence ends 3 residues before the CDR3 terminus, with the missing tail filled in from the germline J gene. The genes are TRBV16 and TRBJ1-5; 7 positions agree with TRBD1. V was pared by 4 bases and J by 2 bases, with 5 bases of the junction left unmatched. Germline V gene lookup returns CDR1 KGHSY and CDR2 FQNENV. The CDR3 length is 15 residues. CDR3 loop: CASSPPDRRNQPQHF. The part of the CDR3 DNA that was read is TGTGCCAGCAGCCCCCCGGACAGGCGCAATCAGCCC.

Comments on this clone: The sequence runs out 3 residues before the end of the CDR3; the remainder is reconstructed from the germline J gene. This chain joins TRBV19 and TRBJ1-1; D call uncertain. This CDR3 spans 15 amino acids. CDR1 LNHDA and CDR2 SQIVND come from the germline V gene (reference sequence). V was trimmed by 0 bases and J by 1 base, leaving 9 bases between them. The sequenced part of the CDR3 DNA is TGTGCCAGTAGTATAGAGGCCCGGGGGAACACTGAA. This gives the protein CASSIEARGNTE. The full-length CDR3 reads as CASSIEARGNTEAFF.

The CDR3 protein is CAWSVSGGPETQYF. The CDR3 DNA, read in part, is TGTGCCTGGAGTGTCTCGGGCGGGCCCGAGACC. This chain links TRBV30 with TRBJ2-5; maybe TRBD2 (5 bases). The missing CDR3 end, 3 residues past where the read stops, is filled in from the germline J gene. The V gene's germline CDR1 is GTSNPN and CDR2 SVGIG (reference sequence). The CDR3 contains 14 residues. Trimming shortened V by 0 bases and J by 5 bases, and 13 bases separated the two germline ends.

As to this clone: With the read ending 3 residues before the CDR3 end, the germline J gene is used to fill in that end. V and J are TRBV19 and TRBJ2-5; D may be TRBD2 (6 bases). The CDR3 contains 12 residues. Looked up from germline, CDR1 is LNHDA and CDR2 is SQIVND (reference sequence). V shed 10 bases and J shed 4 bases, with 13 bases lying between them. The CDR3 DNA, read in part, is TGTGCCACTTCGGGGGTCGGAGAGACC. It encodes CATSGVGET. The whole CDR3 region reads CATSGVGETQYF.